Presented here are 32 T cell receptor beta chains from one specimen sequenced in a study of post-analysis software for immune sequencing data (dated by TCRdb to the mid-2010s). Libraries came from PCR. Instrument used: Illumina HiSeq 2500. To reduce PCR and sequencing biases, unique molecular identifiers were built into the TCR beta cDNA libraries. The public reads were run again by TCRdb, first through fastp at Q25 and then through MiXCR, and only productive beta chains were kept. Entries that share a CDR3 protein sequence are merged under the most common genes and DNA. The sample table lists under 900,000 distinct CDR3 sequences, about 53% of them with a count of one. Clones ranked in the top ten supply approximately 4.4% of the sample. The study at large found these results: Significantly higher frequencies in patients than in controls were found for roughly 5 TRBV segments, including TRBV5-6, TRBV5-1 and TRBV20-1.

For these TCRs, the target antigens are not known. Sequencing input: blood. These receptors originate from a girl aged 10 to 17 with multiple sclerosis.

The chain uses TRBV5-1 and TRBJ2-1; the match to TRBD2 covers 9 bases. Germline V gene data show CDR1 as SGHRS and CDR2 as YFSETQ. CDR3 length equals 15 residues. J gave up 6 bases and V 1 base, and 5 bases lay outside the gene matches. The CDR3 DNA is TGCGCCAGCAGCTTGATGTCTAGCGGGACCAATGAGCAGTTCTTC. Its translation: CASSLMSSGTNEQFF.

This clonotype was seen more than once but under ten times. This chain connects TRBV28 to TRBJ2-5; D gene unclear. The CDR3 has 15 amino acids. Trimming removed 6 bases from V and 2 bases from J, with 16 bases in between. Germline CDR1 reads MDHEN; CDR2 reads SYDVKM. The CDR3 region is CASRESVQGQETQYF. CDR3 DNA sequence: TGTGCCAGCAGGGAGTCGGTCCAAGGACAAGAGACCCAGTACTTC.

V gene TRBV6-2 or TRBV6-3 combines with J gene TRBJ1-1; tentative D call: TRBD1 (6 bases). CDR3 size: 14 residues. Germline V gives CDR1 MNHEY, CDR2 SVGEGT. Deletions cut 5 bases from V and 5 bases from J, with 15 bases between. The CDR3 region is CASSSTGLRTEAFF. The CDR3 DNA follows: TGTGCCAGCAGTAGTACAGGGTTGAGGACTGAAGCTTTCTTT.

The chain links TRBV2 to TRBJ2-2; tentative D call: TRBD2 (6 bases). This CDR3 has 12 residues. Trimming pared 8 bases from V and 5 bases from J, leaving 9 bases between. Germline V CDR1 and CDR2: SNHLY, FYNNEI. The CDR3 sequence is CASGAGTGELFF. The CDR3 DNA reads as TGTGCCAGCGGCGCGGGAACCGGGGAGCTGTTTTTT.

The chain recombines TRBV7-9 with TRBJ2-1, with 8 bases that match TRBD2. Germline V gives CDR1 SEHNR, CDR2 FQNEAQ (reference sequence). The CDR3 is made up of 16 amino acids. V was clipped by 4 bases and J by 1 base; unmatched bases: 6. The CDR3 is CASSSEAGASYNEQFF. CDR3 bases: TGTGCCAGCAGCTCCGAAGCGGGAGCGTCCTACAATGAGCAGTTCTTC.

This clonotype appeared a few times. The chain is built from TRBV29-1 and TRBJ2-3; possible D gene TRBD1, 6 bases. The germline V gene has CDR1 SQVTM and CDR2 ANQGSEA. The CDR3 has 13 amino acids. Trimming cost V 8 bases and J 8 bases, with 20 bases left between them. The CDR3 loop is CSSDQAQQGTQYF. CDR3 nucleotide sequence: TGCAGCAGCGACCAAGCGCAACAGGGTACGCAGTATTTT.

This chain uses TRBV5-4 with TRBJ2-7, with D possibly TRBD2 on 7 matching bases. Trimming removed 4 bases from V and 10 bases from J, with 21 bases in between. This CDR3 has 14 residues. Germline lookup yields CDR1 SGHNT and CDR2 YYREEE (reference sequence). The CDR3 coding sequence is TGTGCCAGCAGCCGGGGAGACGAGGGGGGGCAACAGTACTTC. It encodes CASSRGDEGGQQYF.

V and J are TRBV30 and TRBJ1-5, with TRBD1 as a possible D gene (5 bases). This CDR3 comprises 13 residues. Germline CDR1 and CDR2: GTSNPN and SVGIG (reference sequence). Deletions cut 3 bases from V and 13 bases from J, with 19 bases between. The CDR3 is CAWSGASPSRQHF. In nucleotides, the CDR3 is TGTGCCTGGAGCGGGGCCAGTCCGAGTCGACAGCATTTT. Full variable domain (missing parts from reference TRBV30 and TRBJ1-5): SQTIHQWPATLVQPVGSPLSLECTVEGTSNPNLYWYRQAAGRGLQLLFYSVGIGQISSEVPQNLSASRPQDRQFILSSKKLLLSDSGFYLCAWSGASPSRQHFGDGTRLSIL.

The rearrangement uses TRBV7-9 and TRBJ2-3, with 10 bases lining up with TRBD2. The germline V gene encodes CDR1 SEHNR and CDR2 FQNEAQ (reference sequence). Trimming took 7 bases from V and 5 from J; bases not matched to a gene: 9. The CDR3 runs to 15 residues. CDR3 DNA: TGTGCCAGCACCCCCAGCGGGAGGGCCGTAGATACGCAGTATTTT. This gives the protein CASTPSGRAVDTQYF. Combining the CDR3 with reference TRBV7-9 and TRBJ2-3 gives the whole variable domain DTGVSQNPRHKITKRGQNVTFRCDPISEHNRLYWYRQTLGQGPEFLTYFQNEAQLEKSRLLSDRFSAERPKGSFSTLEIQRTEQGDSAMYLCASTPSGRAVDTQYFGPGTRLTVL.

This CDR3 reads CATSPTMGSQDYNEQFF. The CDR3 coding sequence is TGTGCCACCAGCCCGACGATGGGGTCTCAGGACTACAATGAGCAGTTCTTC. The chain employs TRBV15 and TRBJ2-1; no firm D call. V was cut by 5 bases and J by 3 bases, with 20 bases left in between. This CDR3 is 17 amino acids long. From germline, CDR1 is LNHNV and CDR2 YYDKDF (reference sequence).

The rearrangement links TRBV7-3 to TRBJ2-1; 8 bases agree with TRBD1. The CDR3 covers 15 residues. Germline values: CDR1 SGHTA, CDR2 FQGTGA. The V segment lost 4 bases and the J segment 6 bases; nucleotides outside the gene matches: 8. The CDR3 reads CASSYGTGGLNEQFF. CDR3 DNA: TGTGCCAGCAGCTACGGGACAGGTGGGCTCAATGAGCAGTTCTTC.

The chain is built from TRBV28 and TRBJ1-1; possibly TRBD1 for D (5 bases). Germline V gene lookup returns CDR1 MDHEN and CDR2 SYDVKM. This CDR3 region has 14 residues. Trimming took 6 bases from V and 1 from J, leaving 12 bases between them. The CDR3 DNA is TGTGCCAGCAGGCTCAGGGAGGAGAACACTGAAGCTTTCTTT. It encodes CASRLREENTEAFF.

The chain links TRBV7-3 to TRBJ2-3; 15 bases are shared with TRBD2. Germline V lookup: CDR1 SGHTA, CDR2 FQGTGA. V was pared by 5 bases and J by 5 bases, with 5 bases of the junction left unmatched. CDR3 length: 16 amino acids. The CDR3 sequence is CASSRTSGRAVDTQYF. The CDR3 DNA follows: TGTGCCAGCAGCCGGACTAGCGGGAGGGCCGTAGATACGCAGTATTTT.

The CDR3 bases are TGCAGCGTTGAACTTGGGGGCAATCAGCCCCAGCATTTT. This encodes CSVELGGNQPQHF. V gene TRBV29-1 combines with J gene TRBJ1-5; D is unresolved. Trimming took 2 bases from V and 2 from J, leaving 7 bases between them. The germline V gene encodes CDR1 SQVTM and CDR2 ANQGSEA. The CDR3 extends over 13 amino acids. The whole variable domain, filled in from reference TRBV29-1 and TRBJ1-5, reads SAVISQKPSRDICQRGTSLTIQCQVDSQVTMMFWYRQQPGQSLTLIATANQGSEATYESGFVIDKFPISRPNLTFSTLTVSNMSPEDSSIYLCSVELGGNQPQHFGDGTRLSIL.

The genes are TRBV2 and TRBJ1-5, with D perhaps matching TRBD1 (6 bases). The CDR3 consists of 15 residues. Germline V CDR1 and CDR2: SNHLY, FYNNEI. V lost 4 bases to trimming and J lost 2 bases, with 12 bases between them. CDR3 nucleotide sequence: TGTGCCAGCAGTGCGGAGGGGGGAGGCAATCAGCCCCAGCATTTT. It yields the protein CASSAEGGGNQPQHF. The full variable domain, rest sourced from reference TRBV2 and TRBJ1-5, is EPEVTQTPSHQVTQMGQEVILRCVPISNHLYFYWYRQILGQKVEFLVSFYNNEISEKSEIFDDQFSVERPDGSNFTLKIRSTKLEDSAMYFCASSAEGGGNQPQHFGDGTRLSIL.

The chain recombines TRBV29-1 with TRBJ2-1; D possibly corresponds to TRBD2 (6 bases). The CDR3 runs to 10 residues. V lost 5 bases and J lost 10, with 9 bases in between. Germline-derived CDR1 and CDR2 are SQVTM and ANQGSEA. The CDR3 DNA is TGCAGCGTTCGAGGGAGGGAGCAGTTCTTC. Translating it yields CSVRGREQFF.

The CDR3 nucleotides read TGTGCCAGCAGCCCCAATCGACCCGGGACTAGCCGTAATGAGCAGTTCTTC. This sequence encodes CASSPNRPGTSRNEQFF. The gene calls are TRBV7-8 and TRBJ2-1, with 9 bases matching TRBD2. The CDR3 runs to 17 residues. The germline V gene has CDR1 SGHVS and CDR2 FQNEAQ. Unmatched junction bases numbered 15, after V lost 5 bases and J lost 7 bases.

The chain employs TRBV5-1 and TRBJ2-7; a weak D match, TRBD1 (5 bases). In germline, CDR1 is SGHRS, CDR2 YFSETQ. The V end lost 0 bases, the J end lost 6 bases, and 13 bases lay between the germline ends. This CDR3 is 14 amino acids long. Here the CDR3 reads CASSLGTSFSEQYF. The CDR3 DNA sequence: TGCGCCAGCAGCTTGGGGACATCGTTCAGCGAGCAGTACTTC.

J is TRBJ2-4 and V is TRBV10-3, with D hard to call. The CDR3 contains 11 residues. Germline V gene sequence: CDR1 ENHRY, CDR2 SYGVKD. With 0 bases removed from V and 13 bases from J, the gap between germline ends came to 7 bases. The CDR3 bases are TGTGCCATCAGTGAGTCTATAGCACAGTACTTC. Translating it yields CAISESIAQYF.

The V gene is TRBV11-2, the J gene TRBJ2-5; D remains ambiguous. The germline gives CDR1 SGHAT, CDR2 FQNNGV. The CDR3 covers 12 residues. V lost 5 bases and J lost 5, with 9 bases in between. The CDR3 bases are TGTGCCAGCAGCCCCGAAGCTGAGACCCAGTACTTC. Protein product: CASSPEAETQYF.

This clonotype was observed a handful of times. The V gene is TRBV7-6, the J gene TRBJ1-3; D is undetermined. The CDR3 is 16 residues long. Germline CDR1 reads SGHVS; CDR2 reads FNYEAQ. V lost 5 bases and J 0 bases, leaving 14 bases between the germline ends. CDR3 sequence (DNA): TGTGCCAGCAGCCTAAGCGGCGGCTACTCTGGAAACACCATATATTTT. Translation: CASSLSGGYSGNTIYF.

J is TRBJ2-5 and V is TRBV12-3 or TRBV12-4; TRBD2 aligns across 7 bases. This CDR3 region has 17 residues. Trimming removed 2 bases from V and 1 base from J; junction bases left unmatched: 10. This chain's CDR3 is CASSLMGGRGFQETQYF. In nucleotides, the CDR3 is TGTGCCAGCAGTTTAATGGGAGGGCGCGGATTCCAAGAGACCCAGTACTTC.

In this sample, this clonotype turned up a few times. V usage is TRBV5-1 and J usage is TRBJ2-6, with D perhaps TRBD2 (6 bases). Germline V gives CDR1 SGHRS, CDR2 YFSETQ. The CDR3 loop spans 20 amino acids. V was shortened by 2 bases and J by 1 base, with 22 bases between the two germline ends. This CDR3 is CASSFAAPGTAGSGANVLTF. Written as DNA, the CDR3 is TGCGCCAGCAGCTTTGCCGCGCCAGGGACCGCGGGATCTGGGGCCAACGTCCTGACTTTC.

The gene calls are TRBV10-2 and TRBJ2-3; the D gene is possibly TRBD1 (6 bases). The CDR3 is made up of 18 amino acids. Trimming cost V 0 bases and J 2 bases, with 18 bases left between them. Germline assignment: CDR1 WSHSY and CDR2 SAAADI. The DNA of the CDR3 is TGCGCCAGCAGTGAGTCGAAACAGGGAGTCCTTGCCACAGATACGCAGTATTTT. This codes for CASSESKQGVLATDTQYF.

The CDR3 nucleotides read TGTGCCAGCAGTGAGGGACAGTATTACAATGAGCAGTTCTTC. It translates to CASSEGQYYNEQFF. The chain carries TRBV6-1 and TRBJ2-1, with 7 bases aligning to TRBD1. J lost 4 bases, V lost 3 bases, and 3 bases had no gene match. CDR3 length: 14 residues. Germline values: CDR1 MNHNS, CDR2 SASEGT.

V gene TRBV27 combines with J gene TRBJ2-1, with TRBD2 matching 9 bases. J lost 3 bases, V lost 4 bases, and 7 bases had no gene match. The CDR3 sequence is 16 residues long. In germline, CDR1 is MNHEY, CDR2 SMNVEV (reference sequence). The chain's CDR3 is CASSSQGSGGYNEQFF. The CDR3, as DNA: TGTGCCAGCAGTTCGCAAGGTAGCGGGGGCTACAATGAGCAGTTCTTC.

The chain joins TRBV12-3 or TRBV12-4 to TRBJ2-5, with 7 bases identical to TRBD2. The CDR3 loop spans 12 amino acids. Trimming took 6 bases from V and 4 from J; bases not matched to a gene: 2. DNA of the CDR3: TGTGCCAGCAGGACGGGAGGAGAGACCCAGTACTTC. This codes for CASRTGGETQYF.

This rearrangement joins TRBV5-1 to TRBJ2-1; D is unresolved. From germline, CDR1 is SGHRS and CDR2 YFSETQ. Trimming left V 4 bases short and J 7 bases short, with 30 bases between. This CDR3 is built from 19 residues. The CDR3: CASSPEGGLRAVLGNEQFF. The CDR3 nucleotides read TGCGCCAGCAGCCCAGAAGGTGGCCTTCGGGCCGTTCTTGGGAATGAGCAGTTCTTC.

This chain links TRBV4-1 with TRBJ1-5; D is unresolved. The CDR3 consists of 16 residues. Germline values: CDR1 MGHRA, CDR2 YSYEKL. Trimming left V 0 bases short and J 0 bases short, with 9 bases between. In DNA, the CDR3 is TGCGCCAGCAGCCAAGAGCCAGATTATAGCAATCAGCCCCAGCATTTT. Amino acids: CASSQEPDYSNQPQHF.

The chain joins TRBV7-3 to TRBJ2-5; 7 bases match TRBD1. The J call may be in error: the DNA end matches TRBJ2-7 better. The length of the CDR3 is 14 residues. The germline gives CDR1 SGHTA, CDR2 FQGTGA. For the CDR3, the DNA is TGTGCCAGCAGCCCGACAGGGCGAGTGGACGAGCAGTACTTC. Protein sequence: CASSPTGRVDEQYF.

This chain joins TRBV20-1 and TRBJ1-6; D remains unclear. This CDR3 contains 14 residues. The ends were cut back, 2 bases at V and 4 bases at J, with 9 bases in the middle. Germline CDR1 reads DFQATT; CDR2 reads SNEGSKA (reference sequence). The CDR3 DNA reads as TGCAGTGCTAGACGGGAGGGATATAATTCACCCCTCCACTTT. Its protein product is CSARREGYNSPLHF.

This chain joins TRBV25-1 and TRBJ2-6; possibly TRBD1 or TRBD2 for D (5 bases each). The CDR3 is 18 residues long. Per the germline V gene, CDR1 is MGHDK and CDR2 is SYGVNS. The V end lost 6 bases, the J end lost 1 base, and 19 bases lay between the germline ends. In nucleotides, the CDR3 is TGTGCCAGCAGCCGAAGGGGAGAGGGATGGTCTGGGGCCAACGTCCTGACTTTC. Its protein product is CASSRRGEGWSGANVLTF. Full variable domain (outside the CDR3, taken from reference TRBV25-1 and TRBJ2-6): EADIYQTPRYLVIGTGKKITLECSQTMGHDKMYWYQQDPGMELHLIHYSYGVNSTEKGDLSSESTVSRIRTEHFPLTLESARPSHTSQYLCASSRRGEGWSGANVLTFGAGSRLTVL.